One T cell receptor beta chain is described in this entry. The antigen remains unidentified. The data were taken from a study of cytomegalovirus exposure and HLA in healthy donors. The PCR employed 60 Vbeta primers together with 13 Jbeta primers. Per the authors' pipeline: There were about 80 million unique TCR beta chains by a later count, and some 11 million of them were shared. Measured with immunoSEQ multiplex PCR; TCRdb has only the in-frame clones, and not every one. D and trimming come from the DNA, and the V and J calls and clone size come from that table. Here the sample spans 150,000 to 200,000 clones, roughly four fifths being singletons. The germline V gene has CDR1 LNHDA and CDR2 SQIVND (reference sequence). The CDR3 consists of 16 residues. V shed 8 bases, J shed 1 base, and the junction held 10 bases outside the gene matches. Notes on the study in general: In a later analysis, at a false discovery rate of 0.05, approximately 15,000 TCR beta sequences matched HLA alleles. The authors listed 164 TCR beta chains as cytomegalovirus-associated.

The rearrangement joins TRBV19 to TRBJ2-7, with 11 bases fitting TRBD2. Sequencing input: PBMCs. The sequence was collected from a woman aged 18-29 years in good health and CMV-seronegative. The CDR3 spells CASSTSGTSGSYEQYF. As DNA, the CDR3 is TGTGCCAGTTCGACCTCCGGGACTAGCGGTTCCTACGAGCAGTACTTC.